This entry lists 22 T cell receptor beta chains sequenced from one sample in a study of response to subunit inactivated influenza vaccine. Using its own MiXCR run on the RT-PCR reads, TCRdb lists one record per CDR3 protein. In the table there are 500,000 to 550,000 distinct CDR3 sequences, roughly 7.6% of which are singletons. The sample here was PBMCs from blood, taken less than 25 months after vaccination. These receptors came from a man aged 45 to 70 who received an inactivated influenza vaccine.

A few counts support this clonotype. The CDR3 DNA reads as TGCGCCAGCAGCCACCCCTTAAGGGGAACAACTAATGAAAAACTGTTTTTT. Translating gives CASSHPLRGTTNEKLFF. J is TRBJ1-4 and V is TRBV4-1, with D perhaps matching TRBD1 (5 bases). The germline CDR1 and CDR2 sequences are MGHRA and YSYEKL. With 3 bases removed from V and 0 bases from J, the gap between germline ends came to 14 bases. The CDR3 is made up of 17 amino acids.

This chain connects TRBV3-1 to TRBJ2-7; D perhaps matches TRBD2 (5 bases). This CDR3 is 15 amino acids long. The V and J ends lost 2 bases and 6 bases respectively, with 17 bases between them. CDR1 LGHDT and CDR2 YNNKEL come from the germline V gene (reference sequence). CDR3 sequence: CASSQMWTDFGEQYF. The CDR3 DNA reads as TGTGCCAGCAGCCAAATGTGGACGGACTTTGGCGAGCAGTACTTC.

The chain couples TRBV4-1 to TRBJ1-4, with D unresolved. Deletions cut 1 base from V and 6 bases from J, with 18 bases between. Germline V CDR1 and CDR2: MGHRA, YSYEKL. The CDR3 spans 17 residues. CDR3 in amino acids: CASSQVVGIRVDEKLFF. The CDR3 coding sequence is TGCGCCAGCAGCCAAGTTGTGGGGATACGGGTCGATGAAAAACTGTTTTTT.

This clonotype was seen a few times. The V and J genes are TRBV29-1 and TRBJ2-7; 10 bases map to TRBD2. The CDR3 is 12 amino acids. From germline, CDR1 is SQVTM and CDR2 ANQGSEA. The trim removed 7 bases at V and 3 bases at J, leaving 3 bases unmatched. CDR3 DNA: TGCAGCGGGGGGACTAGCGTCTACGAGCAGTACTTC. It translates to CSGGTSVYEQYF.

This clonotype showed up many times. V and J are TRBV5-1 and TRBJ2-6; no reliable D call. Trimming removed 0 bases from V and 4 bases from J, with 8 bases in between. The germline V gene encodes CDR1 SGHRS and CDR2 YFSETQ. The CDR3 spans 15 residues. In DNA, the CDR3 is TGCGCCAGCAGCTTGGGGCAACCCGGGGCCAACGTCCTGACTTTC. Translating it yields CASSLGQPGANVLTF.

The rearrangement links TRBV2 to TRBJ2-3; TRBD2 agrees at 13 bases. The junction had 8 bases not matched to a gene; V was cut back by 6 bases and J by 8 bases. The germline gives CDR1 SNHLY, CDR2 FYNNEI. The CDR3 is 15 amino acids. CDR3 bases: TGTGCCAGCAGAACCGGGACTAGCGGGACCAGTACGCAGTATTTT. This sequence encodes CASRTGTSGTSTQYF.

This clonotype was counted a few times. The rearrangement joins TRBV19 to TRBJ2-7; D unclear. Germline loops: CDR1 LNHDA, CDR2 SQIVND (reference sequence). The CDR3 is 14 amino acids. Trimming cost V 6 bases and J 2 bases, with 14 bases left between them. The CDR3 here is CASSRPSPPYEQYF. The CDR3 DNA is TGTGCCAGTAGCCGACCGTCCCCTCCCTACGAGCAGTACTTC.

In this sample, this clonotype turned up a few times. The genes are TRBV29-1 and TRBJ2-5; D may be TRBD1 (5 bases). The germline V and J ends were trimmed by 4 bases and 4 bases, with 16 bases remaining between them. The CDR3 runs to 14 residues. Germline V lookup: CDR1 SQVTM, CDR2 ANQGSEA. CDR3 protein: CSVATRARGETQYF. In nucleotides, the CDR3 is TGCAGCGTTGCGACCCGAGCAAGGGGAGAGACCCAGTACTTC.

This clonotype was observed at least ten times. The rearrangement uses TRBV3-1 and TRBJ2-7, with D tentatively TRBD1 or TRBD2 (5 bases each). The CDR3 has 15 amino acids. Looked up from germline, CDR1 is LGHDT and CDR2 is YNNKEL (reference sequence). Trimming pared 6 bases from V and 2 bases from J, leaving 17 bases between. CDR3 nucleotides: TGTGCCAGCAGGAGCCGGGACCAGCCCCCCTACGAGCAGTACTTC. Its protein product is CASRSRDQPPYEQYF.

This clonotype was counted many times. The chain recombines TRBV28 with TRBJ2-7; TRBD1 aligns across 10 bases. V lost 5 bases to trimming and J lost 5 bases; unmatched junction nucleotides: 9. Germline-derived CDR1 and CDR2 are MDHEN and SYDVKM. The length of the CDR3 is 15 residues. Here the CDR3 reads CASSPFGQGGHEQYF. In nucleotides, the CDR3 is TGTGCCAGCAGTCCCTTCGGACAGGGGGGACACGAGCAGTACTTC.

This clonotype was found many times. V gene TRBV7-2 combines with J gene TRBJ2-1, with D hard to call. Trimming stripped 0 bases from V and 2 bases from J, with 5 bases between. CDR1 SGHTA and CDR2 FQGNSA come from the germline V gene. The CDR3 length is 14 residues. DNA for the CDR3: TGTGCCAGCAGCTTAGCGGGGACCTACAATGAGCAGTTCTTC. Its translation: CASSLAGTYNEQFF.

The table lists this clonotype with many counts. The chain joins TRBV7-8 to TRBJ2-1, with 10 bases matching TRBD2. CDR3 length: 16 amino acids. Looked up from germline, CDR1 is SGHVS and CDR2 is FQNEAQ. J lost 4 bases, V lost 5 bases, and 8 bases had no gene match. CDR3: CASSRGLAADYNEQFF. DNA of the CDR3: TGTGCCAGCAGCAGAGGACTAGCGGCCGATTACAATGAGCAGTTCTTC.

This chain uses TRBV28 with TRBJ2-1; either TRBD1 or TRBD2 may fit D (5 bases each). V was shortened by 6 bases and J by 7 bases, with 10 bases between the two germline ends. The CDR3 has 12 amino acids. Germline V gene data show CDR1 as MDHEN and CDR2 as SYDVKM. CDR3 DNA sequence: TGTGCCAGCAGGGAGTGGGGGAATGAGCAGTTCTTC. This encodes CASREWGNEQFF.

This clonotype showed up just a few times. The V call is TRBV20-1, the J call TRBJ2-7; D call uncertain. The germline gives CDR1 DFQATT, CDR2 SNEGSKA (reference sequence). CDR3 length equals 14 residues. V dropped 0 bases and J dropped 2 bases, with 11 bases sitting between them. CDR3 region: CSAREIPGTYEQYF. The CDR3 region has the DNA TGCAGTGCTAGAGAAATTCCGGGCACCTACGAGCAGTACTTC.

The V and J genes are TRBV29-1 and TRBJ2-3; tentative D call: TRBD2 (6 bases). Trimming pared 7 bases from V and 5 bases from J, leaving 16 bases between. The CDR3 spans 13 residues. CDR1 is SQVTM, CDR2 ANQGSEA, per germline. The CDR3: CSAAGYGVDTQYF. CDR3 sequence (DNA): TGCAGCGCCGCGGGGTATGGGGTAGATACGCAGTATTTT.

In this sample, this clonotype turned up many times. The chain links TRBV7-9 to TRBJ2-3; D is undetermined. The germline V gene has CDR1 SEHNR and CDR2 FQNEAQ (reference sequence). This CDR3 is built from 16 residues. The V gene lost 5 bases and the J gene lost 3 bases, with 18 bases spanning the gap. In DNA, the CDR3 is TGTGCCAGCAGCGCCCTGCAGTTGGCCCCAACAGATACGCAGTATTTT. Its protein product is CASSALQLAPTDTQYF.

This clonotype was seen more than once but under ten times. The rearrangement links TRBV3-1 to TRBJ1-5; perhaps TRBD1 as D (6 bases). The germline gives CDR1 LGHDT, CDR2 YNNKEL (reference sequence). The CDR3 spans 15 residues. V was shortened by 2 bases and J by 6 bases, with 14 bases between the two germline ends. CDR3 loop: CASSQQGTGGQPQHF. CDR3 DNA sequence: TGTGCCAGCAGCCAACAGGGGACGGGGGGTCAGCCCCAGCATTTT.

In this sample, this clonotype turned up a few times. V gene TRBV2 combines with J gene TRBJ1-2; weak D call: TRBD1 (6 bases). Looked up from germline, CDR1 is SNHLY and CDR2 is FYNNEI. CDR3 length: 15 amino acids. V was shortened by 9 bases and J by 5 bases, with 22 bases between the two germline ends. The CDR3 spells CASRQDARKLYGYTF. CDR3 in DNA: TGTGCCAGTAGACAGGACGCCAGGAAGCTGTATGGCTACACCTTC.

This clonotype was recorded at least ten times. The chain is built from TRBV29-1 and TRBJ2-1; 8 nucleotides align to TRBD2. The germline V gene has CDR1 SQVTM and CDR2 ANQGSEA. V dropped 3 bases and J dropped 10; count of bases not matched to a gene: 11. CDR3 length equals 14 residues. This CDR3 is CSVDGWTSFNEQFF. The CDR3 DNA sequence: TGCAGCGTTGATGGGTGGACTAGCTTTAACGAGCAGTTCTTC.

The chain couples TRBV19 to TRBJ2-7; TRBD2 might be the D (6 bases). Germline CDR1 is LNHDA and CDR2 is SQIVND (reference sequence). The CDR3 has 14 residues. Trimming shortened V by 3 bases and J by 1 base, and 10 bases separated the two germline ends. This CDR3 reads CASSMWEESYEQYF. The DNA of the CDR3 is TGTGCCAGTAGTATGTGGGAGGAGTCCTACGAGCAGTACTTC.

This clonotype was seen a few times. This chain connects TRBV10-3 to TRBJ2-3; weak D call: TRBD2 (5 bases). The CDR3 totals 14 residues. Germline V gene lookup returns CDR1 ENHRY and CDR2 SYGVKD. The V end was cut by 3 bases, the J end by 2 bases, with 9 bases between. CDR3 nucleotide sequence: TGTGCCATCAGTGAATACCGGGACACAGATACGCAGTATTTT. It yields the protein CAISEYRDTDTQYF.

This clonotype was counted between two and nine times. The chain couples TRBV3-1 to TRBJ2-5, with D perhaps given as TRBD1 or TRBD2 (5 bases each). Germline loops: CDR1 LGHDT, CDR2 YNNKEL (reference sequence). The CDR3 consists of 15 residues. Trimming left V 2 bases short and J 1 base short, with 11 bases between. In DNA, the CDR3 is TGTGCCAGCAGCCAACCCGGGGCCCCCCAAGAGACCCAGTACTTC. It yields the protein CASSQPGAPQETQYF.